One sample yielded the 29 T cell receptor beta chains listed below, sequenced in a study of radiation and T cells in renal cell carcinoma. Profiled with immunoSEQ multiplex PCR; TCRdb holds only in-frame clones, not every one. Altogether 30,000 to 40,000 clones are present, more than 65% being singletons, with the ten largest covering 30% to 35%. Time point specified: blood 4 weeks post-SBRT, at nephrectomy. Treatment specified: 15 Gy SBRT to primary tumor, nephrectomy 4 weeks later. This specimen consisted of blood, obtained from a patient whose treatment included radiotherapy and nephrectomy. These receptors came from a man aged 55 to 70 with renal cell carcinoma.

This clone was recorded only once. V and J are TRBV6-1 and TRBJ1-5; D remains unclear. Germline CDR1 and CDR2: MNHNS and SASEGT. The CDR3 has 13 amino acids. Trimming took off 7 bases at V and 5 bases at J, with 12 bases between the two ends. The CDR3 DNA follows: TGTGCCAGCACCGAGTCCTCCCATCAGCCCCAGCATTTT. The encoded protein is CASTESSHQPQHF.

The J gene is TRBJ2-3, the V gene TRBV2; D ambiguous. Deletions cut 4 bases from V and 0 bases from J, with 11 bases between. Germline V gene sequence: CDR1 SNHLY, CDR2 FYNNEI. The CDR3 has 15 amino acids. This CDR3 reads CASSGTTASTDTQYF. CDR3 in DNA: TGTGCCAGCAGTGGAACGACCGCTAGCACAGATACGCAGTATTTT.

This sequence joins TRBV18 and TRBJ2-3, with D possibly being TRBD1 (6 bases). The germline CDR1 and CDR2 sequences are KGHSH and LQKENI. Deletions cut 3 bases from V and 7 bases from J, with 14 bases between. The CDR3 covers 14 residues. Written as DNA, the CDR3 is TGTGCCAGCTCACCCTCCAAGGACAGCTATACGCAGTATTTT. Its translation is CASSPSKDSYTQYF.

This chain joins TRBV19 and TRBJ1-1, with 7 bases that match TRBD1. With V trimmed by 1 base and J by 4 bases, 6 bases remained unmatched. The CDR3 covers 15 residues. The germline V gene encodes CDR1 LNHDA and CDR2 SQIVND (reference sequence). CDR3 bases: TGTGCCAGTAGTATAGGACAGGGATGGAGCACTGAAGCTTTCTTT. It is translated as CASSIGQGWSTEAFF.

This clone was observed once. V gene TRBV5-1 combines with J gene TRBJ2-3; D is unresolved. Trimming cost V 0 bases and J 6 bases, with 11 bases left between them. The CDR3 extends over 14 amino acids. Germline-derived CDR1 and CDR2 are SGHRS and YFSETQ. CDR3 DNA: TGCGCCAGCAGCTTGGAGTCAGGCGCTGATACGCAGTATTTT. Translating gives CASSLESGADTQYF.

The V call is TRBV19, the J call TRBJ1-5; D call uncertain. Germline loops: CDR1 LNHDA, CDR2 SQIVND (reference sequence). The CDR3 extends over 16 amino acids. The V end was cut by 7 bases, the J end by 0 bases, with 16 bases between. CDR3 DNA sequence: TGTGCCAGTACCCCCTGGGGAGGAGGTAGCAATCAGCCCCAGCATTTT. This sequence encodes CASTPWGGGSNQPQHF.

A single count supports this clone. This chain joins TRBV19 and TRBJ2-4; weak D call: TRBD1 (5 bases). V was cut by 3 bases and J by 1 base, with 16 bases left in between. CDR1 and CDR2 from the germline V gene are LNHDA and SQIVND (reference sequence). The CDR3 is 17 amino acids. The CDR3 nucleotides read TGTGCCAGTAGTATTACCCAGGGCATTCGGGCCAAAAACATTCAGTACTTC. It is translated as CASSITQGIRAKNIQYF.

Notes on this clone: One end of the junction is discordant with germline, which a read error may explain. This chain joins TRBV9 and TRBJ2-7; no reliable D call. Per the germline V gene, CDR1 is SGDLS and CDR2 is YYNGEE. This CDR3 has 8 amino acids. The CDR3: CASSLVCF. The CDR3 coding sequence is TGTGCCAGCAGCCTCGTTTGCTTC.

The gene calls are TRBV7-8 and TRBJ2-7; 10 nucleotides match TRBD2. V was pared by 6 bases and J by 3 bases, with 8 bases of the junction left unmatched. This CDR3 has 15 amino acids. CDR1 is SGHVS and CDR2 is FQNEAQ in the germline V gene. The CDR3 nucleotides are TGTGCCAGCAGACCCCGACTAGCGGGCATCTACGAGCAGTACTTC. This translates into CASRPRLAGIYEQYF.

The chain is built from TRBV7-9 and TRBJ1-2; D gene uncertain. The CDR3 sequence is 11 residues long. Germline CDR1 SEHNR, CDR2 FQNEAQ (reference sequence). V dropped 5 bases and J dropped 4 bases, with 5 bases sitting between them. In nucleotides, the CDR3 is TGTGCCAGCAGCCTAATCTATGGCTACACCTTC. Amino acids: CASSLIYGYTF.

The chain employs TRBV4-3 and TRBJ2-1; D is unresolved. CDR1 is LGHNA and CDR2 is YSLEER in the germline V gene. This CDR3 has 14 amino acids. Trimming shortened V by 0 bases and J by 2 bases, and 5 bases separated the two germline ends. CDR3 sequence (DNA): TGCGCCAGCAGCCAAGAGGGGACCTACAATGAGCAGTTCTTC. Amino acids: CASSQEGTYNEQFF.

This clone has more than one count but fewer than ten. This chain connects TRBV10-3 to TRBJ2-1; the D is unclear. This CDR3 has 13 amino acids. V lost 2 bases, J lost 7 bases, and 9 bases lay in between. CDR1 and CDR2 (germline): ENHRY, SYGVKD. The CDR3 sequence: CAISEGPTNEQFF. DNA of the CDR3: TGTGCCATCAGTGAGGGACCCACAAATGAGCAGTTCTTC.

The rearrangement joins TRBV15 to TRBJ1-2; unclear D gene. Per the germline V gene, CDR1 is LNHNV and CDR2 is YYDKDF (reference sequence). The germline V and J ends were trimmed by 2 bases and 3 bases, with 13 bases remaining between them. This CDR3 is 15 amino acids long. The CDR3 protein is CATSRILWADYGYTF. As DNA, the CDR3 is TGTGCCACCAGCAGAATTCTGTGGGCAGACTATGGCTACACCTTC.

This clone was observed a handful of times. This chain connects TRBV30 to TRBJ1-1; 8 positions agree with TRBD1. The J segment lost 4 bases and the V segment lost 3 bases, leaving 7 bases of the junction unmatched. CDR3 length equals 14 residues. Germline V lookup: CDR1 GTSNPN, CDR2 SVGIG (reference sequence). Here the CDR3 reads CAWRPGGDFTEAFF. The CDR3 coding sequence is TGTGCCTGGAGGCCAGGGGGCGATTTCACTGAAGCTTTCTTT.

The V call is TRBV19, the J call TRBJ1-1; D perhaps matches TRBD1 (5 bases). V shed 2 bases and J shed 1 base, with 11 bases lying between them. This CDR3 has 15 amino acids. Germline CDR1 reads LNHDA; CDR2 reads SQIVND (reference sequence). DNA of the CDR3: TGTGCCAGTAGTATAAATCAGGGCGGGAACACTGAAGCTTTCTTT. Its translation: CASSINQGGNTEAFF.

This clone is large within its sample. The chain combines TRBV30 with TRBJ2-7; 7 nucleotides match TRBD1. The germline V gene has CDR1 GTSNPN and CDR2 SVGIG (reference sequence). The CDR3 loop spans 14 amino acids. V shed 6 bases and J 0 bases; nucleotides not matched to a gene: 8. The CDR3 reads CACNPRGISYEQYF. CDR3 bases: TGTGCCTGTAATCCCAGGGGGATCTCCTACGAGCAGTACTTC.

The V gene is TRBV9, the J gene TRBJ1-1; D may be TRBD1 (6 bases). In germline, CDR1 is SGDLS, CDR2 YYNGEE. V was pared by 0 bases and J by 6 bases, with 9 bases between. The CDR3 is 13 amino acids. CDR3 DNA: TGTGCCAGCAGCGTAGGACAGGACCCTGAAGCTTTCTTT. Translated: CASSVGQDPEAFF.

The rearrangement links TRBV2 to TRBJ1-5; D is ambiguous. Germline CDR1 and CDR2: SNHLY and FYNNEI. V was shortened by 6 bases and J by 0 bases, with 9 bases between the two germline ends. CDR3 length: 14 amino acids. DNA for the CDR3: TGTGCCAGCAGGGACCGACTTAGCAATCAGCCCCAGCATTTT. It encodes CASRDRLSNQPQHF.

This clone occurred once. The V call is TRBV5-1, the J call TRBJ2-2; 7 bases map to TRBD1. The CDR3 loop spans 13 amino acids. The ends lost 4 bases at V and 6 bases at J; junction bases unmatched: 3. Germline CDR1 is SGHRS and CDR2 is YFSETQ. In nucleotides, the CDR3 is TGCGCCAGCAGCACGACAGGGCCCGGGGAGCTGTTTTTT. Protein sequence: CASSTTGPGELFF. The full variable domain, its missing parts supplied by reference TRBV5-1 and TRBJ2-2, is KAGVTQTPRYLIKTRGQQVTLSCSPISGHRSVSWYQQTPGQGLQFLFEYFSETQRNKGNFPGRFSGRQFSNSRSEMNVSTLELGDSALYLCASSTTGPGELFFGEGSRLTVL.

The V gene is TRBV19, the J gene TRBJ1-1, with TRBD1 identical over 7 bases. CDR1 and CDR2 from the germline V gene are LNHDA and SQIVND (reference sequence). This CDR3 spans 15 amino acids. The trim removed 9 bases at V and 3 bases at J, leaving 13 bases unmatched. The CDR3 nucleotides are TGTGCCAGCACCTCGAAGACAGGGTTCGACACTGAAGCTTTCTTT. Encoded protein: CASTSKTGFDTEAFF.

The chain carries TRBV2 and TRBJ1-4, with a tentative D call TRBD1 (6 bases). CDR1 is SNHLY and CDR2 is FYNNEI in the germline V gene. The germline V and J ends were trimmed by 0 bases and 0 bases, with 14 bases remaining between them. The length of the CDR3 is 18 residues. The CDR3 coding sequence is TGTGCCAGCAGTGAAGCGCGGACAGCATTTTCAACTAATGAAAAACTGTTTTTT. Protein sequence: CASSEARTAFSTNEKLFF.

This clone was detected only once. CDR3 loop: CSVVTSVAKNIQYF. CDR3 sequence (DNA): TGCAGCGTTGTTACTAGCGTGGCCAAAAACATTCAGTACTTC. The rearrangement uses TRBV29-1 and TRBJ2-4; 7 bases fit TRBD2. This CDR3 has 14 residues. Looked up from germline, CDR1 is SQVTM and CDR2 is ANQGSEA. With V trimmed by 4 bases and J by 1 base, 4 bases remained unmatched.

The sample holds one count of this clone. The gene calls are TRBV6-5 and TRBJ2-3; D remains unclear. Germline V gives CDR1 MNHEY, CDR2 SVGAGI. Trimming cost V 8 bases and J 0 bases, with 15 bases left between them. The CDR3 is made up of 15 amino acids. CDR3 region: CASHRLPMSTDTQYF. The DNA of the CDR3 is TGTGCCAGCCACCGGCTACCCATGAGCACAGATACGCAGTATTTT.

The CDR3 here is CASRQGLNYGYTF. The CDR3 DNA follows: TGTGCCAGCCGACAGGGATTAAACTATGGCTACACCTTC. The J gene is TRBJ1-2, the V gene TRBV6-5; 7 bases line up with TRBD1. The CDR3 extends over 13 amino acids. V dropped 8 bases and J dropped 2; count of bases not matched to a gene: 5. Germline lookup yields CDR1 MNHEY and CDR2 SVGAGI.

This clone has just one count. The chain employs TRBV19 and TRBJ1-1; possibly TRBD1 for D (6 bases). CDR3 size: 15 residues. CDR1 is LNHDA, CDR2 SQIVND, per germline (reference sequence). V gave up 4 bases and J gave up 4 bases, with 16 bases separating them. This CDR3 reads CASSNPPGATTEAFF. As DNA, the CDR3 is TGTGCCAGTAGTAACCCTCCAGGGGCGACCACTGAAGCTTTCTTT.

V is TRBV5-1 and J is TRBJ1-2; D is possibly TRBD1 (6 bases). This CDR3 has 14 residues. Germline CDR1 and CDR2: SGHRS and YFSETQ. The V end was cut by 0 bases, the J end by 4 bases, with 10 bases between. DNA for the CDR3: TGCGCCAGCAGCTTGGAACAGGGCCTCTATGGCTACACCTTC. This translates into CASSLEQGLYGYTF.

The chain carries TRBV2 and TRBJ1-4, with 8 positions matching TRBD1. Germline lookup yields CDR1 SNHLY and CDR2 FYNNEI. CDR3 size: 15 residues. V lost 5 bases, J lost 1 base, and 3 bases stayed unmatched. This chain's CDR3 is CASSPRGRTNEKLFF. CDR3 bases: TGTGCCAGCAGTCCCAGGGGGCGAACTAATGAAAAACTGTTTTTT. The full variable domain, in which reference TRBV2 and TRBJ1-4 provide the parts outside the CDR3, is EPEVTQTPSHQVTQMGQEVILRCVPISNHLYFYWYRQILGQKVEFLVSFYNNEISEKSEIFDDQFSVERPDGSNFTLKIRSTKLEDSAMYFCASSPRGRTNEKLFFGSGTQLSVL.

V gene TRBV6-1 combines with J gene TRBJ1-3; D is undetermined. Between the trimmed V and J ends, which lost 6 bases and 0 bases, there was a span of 12 bases. CDR3 size: 15 residues. Looked up from germline, CDR1 is MNHNS and CDR2 is SASEGT. CDR3 region: CASRKQLNSGNTIYF. For the CDR3, the DNA is TGTGCCAGCAGAAAACAGCTCAACTCTGGAAACACCATATATTTT.

The CDR3 coding sequence is TGTGCCAGCAGTGACCAGGGGCCGCAGTACTTC. Translation gives CASSDQGPQYF. The chain recombines TRBV2 with TRBJ2-7, with D possibly TRBD1 on 6 matching bases. V gave up 3 bases and J gave up 9 bases, with 9 bases separating them. This CDR3 comprises 11 residues. Germline-derived CDR1 and CDR2 are SNHLY and FYNNEI.